Sequencing of this TCR beta chain was carried out in a study of blood T cell repertoires in COVID-19. Across the whole study: Spain, Italy and the United States supplied samples that represented acute and convalescent COVID-19. In each case, the material was cDNA or gDNA derived from T cells, B-cell-depleted T cells, or PBMCs.

Unmatched junction bases numbered 5, after V lost 3 bases and J lost 7 bases. The germline V gene has CDR1 SGDLS and CDR2 YYNGEE. The CDR3 loop spans 14 amino acids. Seattle participants joined during active infection and were tracked over time. Per the authors' pipeline: Estimates of nucleated cell counts were drawn from the amplification of reference gene primers. Measured with immunoSEQ multiplex PCR; TCRdb has only the in-frame clones, and not every one. The DNA was the basis for D and trimming; V, J and clone size are from that table. The sample lists roughly 200,000 clones; 86% were seen once. This clonotype was obtained from a woman aged 45-65 years with COVID-19, enrolled during active disease. Sample: peripheral blood. V and J are TRBV9 and TRBJ2-1, with 9 nucleotides matching TRBD1. CDR3 coding DNA: TGTGCCAGCAGCGCCGGGACAGGGTGGAATGAGCAGTTCTTC. Its protein product is CASSAGTGWNEQFF.